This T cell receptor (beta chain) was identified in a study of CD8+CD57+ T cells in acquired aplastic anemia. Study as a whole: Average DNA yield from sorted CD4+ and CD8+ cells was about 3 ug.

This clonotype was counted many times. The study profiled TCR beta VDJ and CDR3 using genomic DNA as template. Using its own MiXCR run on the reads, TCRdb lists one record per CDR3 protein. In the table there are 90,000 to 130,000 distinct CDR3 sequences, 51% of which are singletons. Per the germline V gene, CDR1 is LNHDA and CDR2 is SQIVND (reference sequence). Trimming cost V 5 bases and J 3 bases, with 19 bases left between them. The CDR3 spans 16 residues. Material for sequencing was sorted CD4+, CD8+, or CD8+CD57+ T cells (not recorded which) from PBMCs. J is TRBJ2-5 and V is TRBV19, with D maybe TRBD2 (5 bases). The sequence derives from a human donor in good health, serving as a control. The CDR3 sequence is CASSPQLGDGEETQYF. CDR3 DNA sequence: TGTGCCAGTAGTCCTCAATTGGGAGATGGGGAAGAGACCCAGTACTTC.